A single sample gave rise to the 2 T cell receptor beta chains below, sequenced in a study of blood T cell repertoires in COVID-19. Sequencing was performed with immunoSEQ multiplex PCR; in TCRdb, only in-frame clones are kept and a portion is missing. The data hold approximately 230,000 clones, with approximately 88% observed a single time. The specimen was peripheral blood. The source of these receptors is a woman aged 25-40 years with COVID-19, enrolled during active disease.

This chain joins TRBV28 and TRBJ2-7; maybe TRBD1 (5 bases). Germline CDR1 and CDR2: MDHEN and SYDVKM. CDR3 length: 12 amino acids. V was cut by 5 bases and J by 5 bases, with 10 bases left in between. The CDR3 spells CASSTRVNEQYF. CDR3 sequence (DNA): TGTGCCAGCAGTACCAGGGTTAACGAGCAGTACTTC.

The gene calls are TRBV11-2 and TRBJ2-1; 13 bases are a match to TRBD2. The germline CDR1 and CDR2 sequences are SGHAT and FQNNGV. The CDR3 is made up of 19 amino acids. V lost 5 bases and J lost 3; bases outside the gene matches: 13. In DNA form, the CDR3 reads TGTGCCAGCAGCCTAACCGTCCCGGGACTAGCGGGGAGCTACAATGAGCAGTTCTTC. It codes for CASSLTVPGLAGSYNEQFF.